These 23 T cell receptor beta chains were all obtained from the same sample, sequenced in a study of shared clonotypes between healthy human individuals (TCRdb year 2020). Library generation was performed with the immunoSEQ multiplex PCR assay. TCRdb retrieved this table from immuneACCESS and kept in-frame rearrangements only. Not all clones are present; in checked studies, unresolved V genes account for under half, and no reason is known for the remainder. This sample holds roughly 1 million clones; around 78% were observed only once. The ten largest clonotypes hold under 0.65% of the sample. Sequencing used memory CD4+ T cells from PBMCs. According to the study, the label for this sample's cell subset or site signals: CD45RA-negative fraction. The receptors come from a young man in good health. Some clones in this sample may be carry-over from other donors' samples.

This chain links TRBV7-2 with TRBJ2-4, with D perhaps TRBD2 (5 bases). Looked up from germline, CDR1 is SGHTA and CDR2 is FQGNSA. V lost 3 bases and J lost 5, with 11 bases in between. The CDR3 extends over 14 amino acids. In nucleotides, the CDR3 is TGTGCCAGCAGCTTGTTGGCGGGTCAAAACATTCAGTACTTC. This sequence encodes CASSLLAGQNIQYF.

The J gene is TRBJ2-7, the V gene TRBV6-6, with unresolved D. CDR1 and CDR2 (germline): MNHNY, SVGAGI (reference sequence). The CDR3 contains 14 residues. Trimming shortened V by 6 bases and J by 0 bases, and 12 bases separated the two germline ends. CDR3 sequence (DNA): TGTGCCAGCAGGAGTTACGTGGCCTCCTACGAGCAGTACTTC. Translated: CASRSYVASYEQYF.

This clone was seen repeatedly, ten times or more. The chain is built from TRBV4-2 and TRBJ2-3; TRBD2 matches at 12 bases. This CDR3 comprises 19 residues. Germline assignment: CDR1 LGHNA and CDR2 YNFKEQ. J was trimmed by 3 bases and V by 4 bases; bases with no gene match: 14. The CDR3 sequence: CASSRATSGRSTGTDTQYF. The CDR3 DNA reads TGTGCCAGCAGCCGAGCGACTAGCGGGAGAAGTACTGGGACAGATACGCAGTATTTT.

This chain uses TRBV28 with TRBJ2-3; TRBD2 aligns across 11 bases. The CDR3 has 15 amino acids. After removal of 6 bases from V and 6 bases from J, the junction contained 8 bases not matched to a gene. Per germline, CDR1 MDHEN and CDR2 SYDVKM. CDR3 protein: CASSEPGLAADTQYF. The CDR3 DNA reads as TGTGCCAGCAGCGAACCGGGACTAGCGGCCGATACGCAGTATTTT.

The chain links TRBV2 to TRBJ1-2; D unresolved. V lost 7 bases and J lost 7, with 16 bases in between. Germline assignment: CDR1 SNHLY and CDR2 FYNNEI. The CDR3 is 13 residues long. The CDR3 coding sequence is TGTGCCAGCAAGGGAGAAGGGAGGAGTGGCTACACCTTC. Its translation: CASKGEGRSGYTF.

This clone was seen at least ten times. The chain is built from TRBV27 and TRBJ2-1; 12 bases map to TRBD1. Unmatched junction bases numbered 12, after V lost 6 bases and J lost 9 bases. CDR1 and CDR2 (germline): MNHEY, SMNVEV (reference sequence). The CDR3 has 16 residues. The CDR3 region has the DNA TGTGCCAGCAGGCCTCGGGACAGGGGGCCTCTCAGTGAGCAGTTCTTC. This gives the protein CASRPRDRGPLSEQFF.

The table lists this clone with many counts. The chain combines TRBV5-4 with TRBJ2-1, with a tentative D call TRBD2 (7 bases). CDR3 size: 17 residues. The germline V gene encodes CDR1 SGHNT and CDR2 YYREEE (reference sequence). V lost 2 bases and J lost 6, with 21 bases in between. CDR3: CASSFPRDYRGPNEQFF. In nucleotides, the CDR3 is TGTGCCAGCAGCTTCCCCCGGGACTATCGGGGGCCCAATGAGCAGTTCTTC.

This sequence joins TRBV7-2 and TRBJ2-2; 7 bases are a match to TRBD1. CDR1 SGHTA and CDR2 FQGNSA come from the germline V gene. The CDR3 is 14 amino acids. V lost 3 bases to trimming and J lost 6 bases; unmatched junction nucleotides: 4. In DNA form, the CDR3 reads TGTGCCAGCAGCTTCCGGACAGGACCCGGGGAGCTGTTTTTT. The encoded protein is CASSFRTGPGELFF.

The rearrangement uses TRBV2 and TRBJ2-7, with 11 bases aligning to TRBD1. The CDR3 length is 14 residues. V dropped 5 bases and J dropped 7; count of bases not matched to a gene: 7. Germline CDR1 SNHLY, CDR2 FYNNEI. Here the CDR3 DNA reads TGTGCCAGCAGTTCTCCGGGACAGGGGGGTGAGCAGTACTTC. Amino acid sequence: CASSSPGQGGEQYF.

The V call is TRBV7-2, the J call TRBJ1-2; weak D call: TRBD1 (5 bases). This CDR3 comprises 15 residues. Trimming removed 1 base at V and 5 bases at J, with 14 bases between. Germline CDR1 SGHTA, CDR2 FQGNSA. This chain's CDR3 is CASSLGGAGPYGYTF. DNA for the CDR3: TGTGCCAGCAGCTTAGGAGGGGCCGGACCATATGGCTACACCTTC. Supplemented by reference TRBV7-2 and TRBJ1-2, the full variable domain reads GAGVSQSPSNKVTEKGKDVELRCDPISGHTALYWYRQSLGQGLEFLIYFQGNSAPDKSGLPSDRFSAERTGGSVSTLTIQRTQQEDSAVYLCASSLGGAGPYGYTFGSGTRLTVV.

This chain joins TRBV29-1 and TRBJ2-7; D possibly corresponds to TRBD2 (5 bases). CDR3 length: 13 residues. V was trimmed by 6 bases and J by 7 bases, leaving 19 bases between them. Looked up from germline, CDR1 is SQVTM and CDR2 is ANQGSEA. This CDR3 reads CSVAPRRAGEQYF. Here the CDR3 DNA reads TGCAGCGTCGCCCCCAGGCGGGCCGGGGAGCAGTACTTC.

The V and J genes are TRBV5-5 and TRBJ1-2; 8 bases align to TRBD1. Trimming took 4 bases from V and 4 from J; bases not matched to a gene: 6. CDR3 length: 14 amino acids. The germline V gene encodes CDR1 SGHKS and CDR2 YYEKEE (reference sequence). The CDR3 sequence: CASSQGQGLYGYTF. The CDR3 DNA is TGTGCCAGCAGCCAAGGACAGGGACTCTATGGCTACACCTTC.

Only a few counts were recorded for this clone. The gene calls are TRBV9 and TRBJ2-3; 7 bases are shared with TRBD2. The CDR3 length is 15 residues. Germline V gene data show CDR1 as SGDLS and CDR2 as YYNGEE. The ends lost 0 bases at V and 8 bases at J; junction bases unmatched: 9. The CDR3 here is CASSVGLAEPLTQYF. The DNA for the CDR3 is TGTGCCAGCAGCGTAGGGCTAGCGGAACCCCTTACGCAGTATTTT.

The chain links TRBV27 to TRBJ1-5; D remains ambiguous. V was shortened by 2 bases and J by 4 bases, with 12 bases between the two germline ends. From germline, CDR1 is MNHEY and CDR2 SMNVEV (reference sequence). This CDR3 has 15 residues. The CDR3 region is CASSLSSSQNQPQHF. CDR3 DNA: TGTGCCAGCAGTTTAAGCAGTTCACAAAATCAGCCCCAGCATTTT.

In this sample, this clone turned up many times. The chain uses TRBV18 and TRBJ2-2, with 8 positions matching TRBD1. CDR1 and CDR2 from the germline V gene are KGHSH and LQKENI. The CDR3 totals 14 residues. Trimming at V came to 7 bases and at J to 6 bases, leaving 7 bases not matched to a gene. CDR3 sequence reads: CASFEQGASGELFF. The CDR3 DNA sequence: TGTGCCAGCTTCGAGCAGGGGGCGTCCGGGGAGCTGTTTTTT.

The V call is TRBV18, the J call TRBJ2-1; 14 bases fit TRBD2. The CDR3 spans 15 residues. The V gene end was trimmed by 2 bases and the J gene end by 9 bases; junction bases not matched to a gene: 3. Looked up from germline, CDR1 is KGHSH and CDR2 is LQKENI. The CDR3 DNA follows: TGTGCCAGCTCACCAGGACTAGCGGGAGGAGTTGAGCAGTTCTTC. As protein: CASSPGLAGGVEQFF.

J is TRBJ2-1 and V is TRBV11-2; D is uncertain. The CDR3 has 14 residues. V lost 5 bases, J lost 4 bases, and 12 bases lay in between. Germline-derived CDR1 and CDR2 are SGHAT and FQNNGV. The DNA of the CDR3 is TGTGCCAGCAGCCTCGGATCAAGATACAATGAGCAGTTCTTC. It translates to CASSLGSRYNEQFF.

The chain carries TRBV28 and TRBJ1-5; D is possibly TRBD1 (5 bases). Germline lookup yields CDR1 MDHEN and CDR2 SYDVKM. CDR3 size: 14 residues. With 5 bases removed from V and 1 base from J, the gap between germline ends came to 9 bases. This CDR3 reads CASSVPGSNQPQHF. DNA of the CDR3: TGTGCCAGCAGTGTCCCAGGGAGCAATCAGCCCCAGCATTTT.

The CDR3 nucleotides are TGTGCCAGCTCACCAAGGAGCTCCTACGAGCAGTACTTC. Translated, it gives CASSPRSSYEQYF. The chain is built from TRBV18 and TRBJ2-7; D is uncertain. The CDR3 is made up of 13 amino acids. V gave up 2 bases and J gave up 0 bases, with 5 bases separating them. In germline, CDR1 is KGHSH, CDR2 LQKENI.

The chain has TRBV5-8 and TRBJ2-7; no clear D. Germline values: CDR1 SGHTS, CDR2 YDEGEE. The CDR3 has 12 amino acids. V was trimmed by 3 bases and J by 12 bases, leaving 16 bases between them. The CDR3 loop reads CASSSLKTATYF. Written as DNA, the CDR3 is TGTGCCAGCAGCTCCCTCAAGACCGCGACGTACTTC.

This clone was counted a single time. The V and J genes are TRBV29-1 and TRBJ2-2; TRBD1 matches 7 bases. This CDR3 has 14 residues. J was trimmed by 0 bases and V by 4 bases; bases with no gene match: 2. Per germline, CDR1 SQVTM and CDR2 ANQGSEA. For the CDR3, the DNA is TGCAGCGTTGCGGGGACAGCGAACACCGGGGAGCTGTTTTTT. Residues: CSVAGTANTGELFF.

The rearrangement joins TRBV18 to TRBJ1-4, with TRBD1 as a possible D gene (6 bases). Germline CDR1 KGHSH, CDR2 LQKENI. V dropped 3 bases and J dropped 0 bases, with 14 bases sitting between them. The CDR3 is 17 residues long. The CDR3 nucleotides read TGTGCCAGCTCACCCACAGGACAGCGCCCAACTAATGAAAAACTGTTTTTT. The encoded protein is CASSPTGQRPTNEKLFF.

The chain links TRBV5-4 to TRBJ2-7; 10 bases line up with TRBD2. The CDR3 is 15 amino acids. The ends lost 4 bases at V and 2 bases at J; junction bases unmatched: 6. Germline assignment: CDR1 SGHNT and CDR2 YYREEE (reference sequence). This CDR3 is CASSPRLAGAYEQYF. CDR3 in DNA: TGTGCCAGCAGCCCCAGACTAGCGGGCGCCTACGAGCAGTACTTC.